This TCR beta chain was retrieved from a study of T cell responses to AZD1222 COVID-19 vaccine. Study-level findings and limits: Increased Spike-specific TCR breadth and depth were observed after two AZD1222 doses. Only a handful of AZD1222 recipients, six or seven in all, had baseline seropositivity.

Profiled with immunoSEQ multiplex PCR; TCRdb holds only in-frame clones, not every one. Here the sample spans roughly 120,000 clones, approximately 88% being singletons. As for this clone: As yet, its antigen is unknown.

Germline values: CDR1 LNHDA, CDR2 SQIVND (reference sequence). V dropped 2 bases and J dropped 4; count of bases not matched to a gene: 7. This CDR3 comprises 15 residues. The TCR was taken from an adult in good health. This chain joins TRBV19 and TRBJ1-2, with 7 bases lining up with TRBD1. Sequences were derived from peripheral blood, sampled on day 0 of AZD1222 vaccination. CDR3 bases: TGTGCCAGTAGTATACAGGGGGATGGGGGCTATGGCTACACCTTC. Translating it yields CASSIQGDGGYGYTF.